This TCR beta chain is from a study of T cells in tumors after PD-1 blockade. This table comes from immunoSEQ multiplex PCR, and its TCRdb copy is limited to in-frame clones, with some not included. The repertoire includes roughly 50,000 clones, 81% of them detected once, and just over 4% sits in the top ten. In its sample, this clone was seen once. Trimming took 3 bases from V and 6 from J; bases not matched to a gene: 5. The CDR3 covers 15 residues. Looked up from germline, CDR1 is LNHDA and CDR2 is SQIVND (reference sequence). This TCR was recovered from a human donor with basal cell carcinoma. The chain joins TRBV19 to TRBJ1-6; TRBD1 aligns across 7 bases. Sequenced here: PBMCs, sampled before anti-PD-1 treatment. CDR3 nucleotides: TGTGCCAGTAGTATTGGACAGGTCCTTAATTCACCCCTCCACTTT. As protein: CASSIGQVLNSPLHF.